This is a list of T cell receptor beta chains from one sample in a study of blood T cell repertoires in COVID-19. TCRdb's table, derived via immunoSEQ multiplex PCR, lists solely in-frame clones and lacks some. The repertoire holds some 390,000 clones, with roughly 86% as singletons. What was sequenced was peripheral blood. The source is a woman aged 60-75 years with COVID-19, enrolled during active disease. Each CDR3 is given with its conserved first and last residue. D genes are given only for firm matches. For some rows the clone size is stated as once, few or many, or as a class when expanded; others skip it.

TRBJ1-2	-	TRBV5-1	TRBD1	CASKPGTGAGDGYTF	TGCGCCAGCAAACCCGGGACAGGGGCAGGGGATGGCTACACCTTC
TRBJ1-2	-	TRBV2	-	CASSDRPGYTF	TGTGCCAGCAGTGATCGTCCCGGCTACACCTTC
TRBJ1-6	-	TRBV6-5	TRBD1	CASSYRMGQGVSPLHF	TGTGCCAGCAGTTACCGCATGGGACAGGGGGTTTCACCCCTCCACTTT
TRBJ1-6	-	TRBV7-3	TRBD1	CASSYGTGVSPLHF	TGTGCCAGCAGCTATGGGACAGGGGTTTCACCCCTCCACTTT
TRBJ1-5	-	TRBV28	-	CASWAGYQPQHF	TGTGCCAGCTGGGCAGGCTATCAGCCCCAGCATTTT
TRBJ1-5	-	TRBV15	TRBD1	CATRGQGGQPQHF	TGTGCCACCAGGGGACAGGGGGGCCAGCCCCAGCATTTT
TRBJ1-5	-	TRBV18	-	CASSPDRVSNQPQHF	TGTGCCAGCTCCCCGGACAGAGTAAGCAATCAGCCCCAGCATTTT
TRBJ1-6	once	TRBV3-1/TRBV3-2	TRBD1	CASSPRTGNSPLHF	TGTGCCAGCAGCCCTCGGACAGGGAATTCACCCCTCCACTTT
TRBJ1-2	-	TRBV14	-	CASSQDVRVKTGYTF	TGTGCCAGCAGCCAAGATGTCAGGGTTAAAACTGGCTACACCTTC
TRBJ1-2	-	TRBV28	-	CASSTYNYGYTF	TGTGCCAGCAGTACTTATAACTATGGCTACACCTTC
TRBJ2-2	once	TRBV3-1/TRBV3-2	TRBD2	CASSQDPSGGRVTGELFF	TGTGCCAGCAGCCAAGATCCCAGCGGGGGGCGCGTCACCGGGGAGCTGTTTTTT
TRBJ1-1	-	TRBV5-1	-	CASSLAVQGVSEAFF	TGCGCCAGCAGCTTGGCTGTACAGGGTGTTTCTGAAGCTTTCTTT
TRBJ1-1	-	TRBV2	-	CASSYAVEAFF	TGTGCCAGCAGTTATGCGGTAGAAGCTTTCTTT
TRBJ2-5	-	TRBV7-2	TRBD2	CASSWTSGGSKTQYF	TGTGCCAGCAGCTGGACTAGCGGGGGGTCGAAGACCCAGTACTTC
TRBJ1-6	-	TRBV4-1	TRBD1	CASSWTGGVGNSPLHF	TGCGCCAGCTCGTGGACAGGGGGCGTCGGTAATTCACCCCTCCACTTT
TRBJ2-5	-	TRBV3-1/TRBV3-2	-	CASSQPLRGETQYF	TGTGCCAGCAGCCAACCCTTGAGAGGGGAGACCCAGTACTTC
TRBJ1-1	-	TRBV7-8	-	CASSLRQGSLNTEAFF	TGTGCCAGCAGCTTACGGCAGGGGTCCCTTAACACTGAAGCTTTCTTT
TRBJ1-2	-	TRBV19	TRBD1	CASSIRQGAVDYGYTF	TGTGCCAGTAGTATTAGACAGGGGGCGGTGGACTATGGCTACACCTTC
TRBJ2-1	-	TRBV13	-	CASSLRAVYNEQFF	TGTGCCAGCAGCCTCCGCGCTGTCTACAATGAGCAGTTCTTC
TRBJ1-1	-	TRBV5-5	TRBD1	CASSTLGTGKHTEAFF	TGTGCCAGCAGCACTCTTGGGACAGGCAAACACACTGAAGCTTTCTTT
TRBJ1-1	-	TRBV6-5	-	CASGGGEAFF	TGTGCCAGCGGGGGCGGAGAAGCTTTCTTT
TRBJ2-7	-	TRBV10-3	-	CAISDKKLGYEQYF	TGTGCCATCAGTGACAAGAAACTCGGCTACGAGCAGTACTTC
TRBJ1-2	-	TRBV11-2	TRBD1	CASSQLGTGYPYGYTF	TGTGCCAGCAGCCAACTGGGGACAGGGTATCCCTATGGCTACACCTTC
TRBJ2-5	-	TRBV10-3	TRBD1	CAISEVQGAQETQYF	TGTGCCATCAGTGAGGTCCAGGGGGCCCAAGAGACCCAGTACTTC
TRBJ1-3	-	TRBV7-6	-	CASSLAQIDLTRDTIYF	TGTGCCAGCAGCTTAGCCCAGATAGATCTTACTAGGGACACCATATATTTT